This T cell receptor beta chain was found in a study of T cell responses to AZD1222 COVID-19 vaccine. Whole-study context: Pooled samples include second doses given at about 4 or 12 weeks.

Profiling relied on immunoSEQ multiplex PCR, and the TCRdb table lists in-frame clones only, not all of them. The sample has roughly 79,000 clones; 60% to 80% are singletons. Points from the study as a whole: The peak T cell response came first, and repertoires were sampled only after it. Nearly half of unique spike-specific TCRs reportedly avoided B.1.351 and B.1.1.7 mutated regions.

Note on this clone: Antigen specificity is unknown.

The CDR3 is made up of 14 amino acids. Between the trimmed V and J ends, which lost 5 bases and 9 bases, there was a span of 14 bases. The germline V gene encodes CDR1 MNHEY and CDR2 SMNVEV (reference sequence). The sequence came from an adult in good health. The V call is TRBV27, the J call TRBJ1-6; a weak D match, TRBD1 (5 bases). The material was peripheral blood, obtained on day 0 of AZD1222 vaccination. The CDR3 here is CASSGRGRGSPLHF. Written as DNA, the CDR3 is TGTGCCAGCAGTGGAAGAGGTAGGGGTTCACCCCTCCACTTT.